This TCR beta chain stems from a study of cytomegalovirus exposure and HLA in healthy donors. Study-level results: The authors judged a highly shared variant cluster likely a sequencing artifact. A later analysis found that most CMV-associated TCR beta chains appeared HLA-restricted. For most TCR sequences rarity was the rule, although some public TCRs occurred in many donors. A missense DCLRE1C variant was associated with V- and J-gene trimming of TCR beta chains in a later analysis, and an independent cohort replicated the association.

PCR was performed using 60 Vbeta and 13 Jbeta primers. Here immunoSEQ multiplex PCR was the method, and the copy in TCRdb shows in-frame clones only, minus some. The sample includes 160,000 or so clones, less than 90% of them seen just once. With 5 bases removed from V and 6 bases from J, the gap between germline ends came to 8 bases. This CDR3 has 11 residues. Germline V lookup: CDR1 SGHAT, CDR2 FQNNGV. About this clone: What it recognizes is unknown.

Sequencing input: PBMCs. This chain joins TRBV11-2 and TRBJ2-7; D ambiguous. The TCR comes from a woman between 18 and 30 years old in good health and CMV-seronegative. The CDR3 loop reads CASSLYSEQYF. The CDR3, as DNA: TGTGCCAGCAGCCTCTATAGCGAGCAGTACTTC.